A selection of T cell receptor beta chains follows, all from one sample in a study of blood T cell repertoires in COVID-19. Clones were sequenced by immunoSEQ multiplex PCR, and TCRdb holds only the in-frame ones, with some missing. Counted here are 150,000 or so clones, 60% to 85% occurring once; the ten biggest clones make up roughly 1.8%. Sequenced sample: peripheral blood. The receptors were sampled from a man aged 80 or over with acute or convalescent COVID-19. CDR3s include the opening cysteine and the closing phenylalanine or tryptophan. The D gene is left open where the match is weak. Size is omitted from some rows. Given values are once, few, many or a class for expanded clones.

D gene	V gene	J gene	clone size	CDR3 DNA	CDR3 protein
-	TRBV12-3/TRBV12-4	TRBJ2-5	-	TGTGCCAGCAGTTTAGTTACGCGAGAGACCCAGTACTTC	CASSLVTRETQYF
-	TRBV18	TRBJ2-1	-	TGTGCCAGCTCACCGCCGACAGTACGGGGGTATGAGCAGTTCTTC	CASSPPTVRGYEQFF
-	TRBV6-2/TRBV6-3	TRBJ1-4	-	TGTGCCAGCAGTTACTCGGAGGGAATTCGTGAAAAACTGTTTTTT	CASSYSEGIREKLFF
-	TRBV30	TRBJ2-3	-	TGTGCCTGGAACCCAGGGAGCACAGATACGCAGTATTTT	CAWNPGSTDTQYF
-	TRBV28	TRBJ2-5	-	TGTGCCAGCAGACCAGTCGACAGTGGACAAGAGACCCAGTACTTC	CASRPVDSGQETQYF
TRBD2	TRBV2	TRBJ2-1	-	TGTGCCAGCGCCCCCGGGGGAGCGGGGTTAAATGAGCAGTTCTTC	CASAPGGAGLNEQFF
-	TRBV10-3	TRBJ1-3	-	TGTGCCATCAGTGAGGGTCCACTCTCTGGAAACACCATATATTTT	CAISEGPLSGNTIYF
TRBD1	TRBV6-5	TRBJ1-2	-	TGTGCCAGCAATCGGGACAGGAACTATGGCTACACCTTC	CASNRDRNYGYTF
-	TRBV7-2	TRBJ1-4	-	TGTGCCCGCGATGAAAAACTGTTTTTT	CARDEKLFF
-	TRBV20-1	TRBJ1-1	-	TGCAGTGCTAGCCCCGACAAGGTAGCTTTCTTT	CSASPDKVAFF
TRBD2	TRBV15	TRBJ2-4	-	TGTGCCACCAGCAGAGATAGCCCCCGACTAGCGGGGGGCGACAAAAACATTCAGTACTTC	CATSRDSPRLAGGDKNIQYF
-	TRBV28	TRBJ1-1	-	TGTGCCAGCAGTTCCATGACGGGTGAAGCTTTCTTT	CASSSMTGEAFF
-	TRBV6-5	TRBJ2-3	once	TGTGCCAGCAGTTACGGCGGTACTAGCACAGATACGCAGTATTTT	CASSYGGTSTDTQYF
TRBD1	TRBV25-1	TRBJ2-2	-	TGTGCCAGCAGTGGACAGGGGCGGCGCACCGGGGAGCTGTTTTTT	CASSGQGRRTGELFF
-	TRBV7-9	TRBJ2-7	-	TGTGCCAGCAGCCCTCGGGAAGAGCAGTACTTC	CASSPREEQYF
TRBD1	TRBV6-5	TRBJ1-6	-	TGTGCCAGCAGCTACGGAGACAGGGGGACGAATTCACCCCTCCACTTT	CASSYGDRGTNSPLHF
TRBD1	TRBV28	TRBJ1-3	-	TGTGCCAGCAGTTTATCCGGACAGGGGGGCGACACCATATATTTT	CASSLSGQGGDTIYF
TRBD2	TRBV7-2	TRBJ2-1	-	TGTGCCAGCAGCTCCCTCCGAGCGGGGGGGCATAGGAAGTTCTTC	CASSSLRAGGHRKFF
-	TRBV9	TRBJ1-6	-	TGTGCCAGCAGCGCGGCCAGGGCTAATTCACCCCTCCACTTT	CASSAARANSPLHF
-	TRBV5-5	TRBJ2-6	-	TGTGCCAGCAGCTTGGGCCAGGCTGTAGGCTCTGGGGCCAACGTCCTGACTTTC	CASSLGQAVGSGANVLTF
TRBD1	TRBV6-5	TRBJ1-2	-	TGTGCCAGCAGTAAGCCCCCGGGACAGGGCGGGGGCTACACCTTC	CASSKPPGQGGGYTF
TRBD2	TRBV7-9	TRBJ2-3	-	TGTGCCAGCAGCCGGGAGGCAGATACGCAGTATTTT	CASSREADTQYF
TRBD2	TRBV28	TRBJ2-2	-	TGTGCCAGCAGTGCCGCTAGCGGGGGGGCTGCCGGGGAGCTGTTTTTT	CASSAASGGAAGELFF
TRBD1	TRBV5-1	TRBJ2-5	-	TGCGCCAGCAGCGCGGGACAGGGTAAAGAGACCCAGTACTTC	CASSAGQGKETQYF
-	TRBV27	TRBJ2-3	-	TGTGCCAGCTCCAGGCTGGTAGCGTTCACAGATACGCAGTATTTT	CASSRLVAFTDTQYF
-	TRBV4-3	TRBJ1-5	-	TGCGCCAGCAGCCAGAGACGGGGGTCTGGGCCCCAGCATTTT	CASSQRRGSGPQHF
-	TRBV27	TRBJ2-5	-	TGTGCCAGCAGTTTAATGGGGCAGGGCGGTTGGGAGACCCAGTACTTC	CASSLMGQGGWETQYF
-	TRBV5-1	TRBJ1-4	-	TGCGCCAGCAGCTTGGACACTCAGGGAGAAAAACTGTTTTTT	CASSLDTQGEKLFF
-	TRBV29-1	TRBJ1-6	-	TGCAGCGTTAAACAGGGCAATGATTCACCCCTCCACTTT	CSVKQGNDSPLHF
TRBD1	TRBV3-1/TRBV3-2	TRBJ2-4	-	TGTGCCAGCAGCCAGTGGACAGGGGCGCAAAACATTCAGTACTTC	CASSQWTGAQNIQYF
-	TRBV5-1	TRBJ2-5	-	TGCGCCAGCAGCTCCCCGGGAGAAGAGACCCAGTACTTC	CASSSPGEETQYF
-	TRBV3-1/TRBV3-2	TRBJ1-5	-	TGTGCCAGCAGCCAAGGCGGGGGGGCACGACAGCCCCAGCATTTT	CASSQGGGARQPQHF
TRBD2	TRBV11-2	TRBJ2-3	-	TGTGCCAGCAGCCCCCTAGCGGCCTCTAGCACAGATACGCAGTATTTT	CASSPLAASSTDTQYF
-	TRBV19	TRBJ2-5	-	TGTGCCAGTAGTCCCCCAGGGAGGGGGCAAGAGACCCAGTACTTC	CASSPPGRGQETQYF
TRBD2	TRBV3-1/TRBV3-2	TRBJ2-1	-	TGTGCCAGCAGCCAACTAGCGGGGGATAATGAGCAGTTCTTC	CASSQLAGDNEQFF
-	TRBV18	TRBJ1-1	-	TGTGCCAGCTCACCCGATCGGGGGGCTGGGACTGAAGCTTTCTTT	CASSPDRGAGTEAFF
-	TRBV11-3	TRBJ2-5	many	TGTGCCAGCAGCCGAGTGGAGACCCAGTACTTC	CASSRVETQYF